Presented here are 16 T cell receptor beta chains from one specimen sequenced in a study of shared clonotypes between healthy human individuals. Profiled with immunoSEQ multiplex PCR; TCRdb holds only in-frame clones, not every one. The table shows roughly 700,000 clones, with less than 95% occurring only once. The specimen was memory CD8+ T cells from PBMCs. As to subset: CD45RO+ cells pooled with CCR7-negative TemRA cells. The source is a man aged 18 to 30 in good health. Some clones in this sample may be carry-over from other donors' samples.

The V and J genes are TRBV29-1 and TRBJ1-1; unclear D gene. V gave up 6 bases and J gave up 4 bases, with 9 bases separating them. CDR1 is SQVTM, CDR2 ANQGSEA, per germline. The CDR3 is made up of 11 amino acids. The CDR3 region has the DNA TGCAGCGTAGATTCGAGCACTGAAGCTTTCTTT. This translates into CSVDSSTEAFF.

This chain links TRBV29-1 with TRBJ2-5, with 7 bases lining up with TRBD1. The junction had 5 bases not matched to a gene; V was cut back by 5 bases and J by 5 bases. This CDR3 has 12 amino acids. The germline V gene encodes CDR1 SQVTM and CDR2 ANQGSEA. CDR3 protein: CSVYRGGETQYF. In DNA form, the CDR3 reads TGCAGCGTTTACAGGGGTGGGGAGACCCAGTACTTC.

This clone was found once. At the DNA level, this CDR3 is encoded by other sequences in the same sample as well. Here the CDR3 reads CASSPHPGQTYEQYF. CDR3 nucleotides: TGTGCCAGCAGCCCCCACCCGGGACAGACCTACGAGCAGTACTTC. This chain connects TRBV9 to TRBJ2-7; 7 nucleotides align to TRBD1. This CDR3 is built from 15 residues. The ends lost 4 bases at V and 2 bases at J; junction bases unmatched: 9. Germline V gene data show CDR1 as SGDLS and CDR2 as YYNGEE.

This chain joins TRBV28 and TRBJ1-4, with D uncertain. V lost 6 bases to trimming and J lost 8 bases, with 16 bases between them. CDR3 length equals 14 residues. In germline, CDR1 is MDHEN, CDR2 SYDVKM. The CDR3 reads CASSPLGNGEKLFF. DNA for the CDR3: TGTGCCAGCAGCCCGTTAGGGAATGGAGAAAAACTGTTTTTT.

This clone was seen just once. The chain links TRBV19 to TRBJ2-1; 7 positions agree with TRBD2. This CDR3 has 15 amino acids. Trimming removed 10 bases from V and 2 bases from J; junction bases left unmatched: 11. Germline assignment: CDR1 LNHDA and CDR2 SQIVND (reference sequence). The DNA for the CDR3 is TGTGCCACTAAACAATCGGGGGGTACCTACAATGAGCAGTTCTTC. This translates into CATKQSGGTYNEQFF.

The chain recombines TRBV4-3 with TRBJ1-1; TRBD1 matches at 8 bases. Germline V gives CDR1 LGHNA, CDR2 YSLEER. The CDR3 totals 18 residues. The junction had 11 bases not matched to a gene; V was cut back by 2 bases and J by 0 bases. CDR3 DNA: TGCGCCAGCAGCCAATCCGGGACAGGCCTATGGATGAACACTGAAGCTTTCTTT. Its protein is CASSQSGTGLWMNTEAFF.

V gene TRBV29-1 combines with J gene TRBJ1-2, with a tentative D call TRBD1 (5 bases). Per the germline V gene, CDR1 is SQVTM and CDR2 is ANQGSEA. V dropped 4 bases and J dropped 4 bases, with 7 bases sitting between them. CDR3 length: 11 amino acids. The CDR3 protein is CSVGDLYGYTF. The CDR3, as DNA: TGCAGCGTTGGGGACCTCTATGGCTACACCTTC.

In its sample, this clone was seen a few times. This chain links TRBV27 with TRBJ2-7; a weak D match, TRBD1 (5 bases). The germline V and J ends were trimmed by 7 bases and 6 bases, with 22 bases remaining between them. The CDR3 contains 15 residues. In germline, CDR1 is MNHEY, CDR2 SMNVEV (reference sequence). Here the CDR3 DNA reads TGTGCCAGCAATAGCCACAACAGGAGTTCGGCCGAGCAGTACTTC. This sequence encodes CASNSHNRSSAEQYF.

The genes are TRBV4-1 and TRBJ2-7, with TRBD2 matching over 11 bases. V gave up 2 bases and J gave up 6 bases; unmatched junction bases: 12. This CDR3 spans 17 amino acids. In germline, CDR1 is MGHRA, CDR2 YSYEKL. In nucleotides, the CDR3 is TGCGCCAGCAGCCAACCCGGAGGGCTAGCGGGAGGATCCGAGCAGTACTTC. Its translation is CASSQPGGLAGGSEQYF.

The chain uses TRBV11-2 and TRBJ2-3, with D unresolved. The CDR3 totals 16 residues. Deletions cut 2 bases from V and 0 bases from J, with 12 bases between. Germline assignment: CDR1 SGHAT and CDR2 FQNNGV. The CDR3 region has the DNA TGTGCCAGCAGCTTATATGGCAGGCCAAGCACAGATACGCAGTATTTT. It encodes CASSLYGRPSTDTQYF. Together with reference TRBV11-2 and TRBJ2-3, the CDR3 gives the full variable domain: EAGVAQSPRYKIIEKRQSVAFWCNPISGHATLYWYQQILGQGPKLLIQFQNNGVVDDSQLPKDRFSAERLKGVDSTLKIQPAKLEDSAVYLCASSLYGRPSTDTQYFGPGTRLTVL.

The genes are TRBV11-2 and TRBJ1-4; D call uncertain. Trimming stripped 5 bases from V and 4 bases from J, with 17 bases between. Germline assignment: CDR1 SGHAT and CDR2 FQNNGV. The CDR3 consists of 16 residues. The CDR3 DNA is TGTGCCAGCAGCCCAACCAGGACGGCGATTAATGAAAAACTGTTTTTT. Translation: CASSPTRTAINEKLFF.

The rearrangement links TRBV5-4 to TRBJ2-1, with D unclear. There are 11 residues in the CDR3. Trimming pared 6 bases from V and 4 bases from J, leaving 5 bases between. CDR1 and CDR2 (germline): SGHNT, YYREEE (reference sequence). Written as DNA, the CDR3 is TGTGCCAGCACGAATTACAATGAGCAGTTCTTC. The encoded protein is CASTNYNEQFF.

The CDR3 DNA sequence: TGTGCCAGCAGTGTTCTCTCAGGCTACACCTTC. Its translation is CASSVLSGYTF. The rearrangement uses TRBV2 and TRBJ1-2; D is uncertain. The germline V and J ends were trimmed by 4 bases and 8 bases, with 8 bases remaining between them. The germline gives CDR1 SNHLY, CDR2 FYNNEI. There are 11 residues in the CDR3.

The V call is TRBV7-9, the J call TRBJ2-2, with D perhaps matching TRBD2 (5 bases). The CDR3 runs 14 residues. The germline gives CDR1 SEHNR, CDR2 FQNEAQ (reference sequence). The V and J ends lost 8 bases and 1 base respectively, with 11 bases between them. This chain's CDR3 is CASSAEENTGELFF. CDR3 bases: TGTGCCAGCTCGGCGGAGGAGAACACCGGGGAGCTGTTTTTT.

The chain couples TRBV23-1 to TRBJ2-7; 10 bases match TRBD2. TRBV23-1 is classed as an ORF, of uncertain function. This CDR3 contains 19 residues. This CDR3 is CGKNRGLAGAHPSSYEQYF. CDR3 nucleotide sequence: TGCGGTAAGAACCGAGGCCTAGCGGGAGCCCATCCCAGCTCCTACGAGCAGTACTTC.

V usage is TRBV7-9 and J usage is TRBJ1-1, with no clear D. CDR1 and CDR2 (germline): SEHNR, FQNEAQ (reference sequence). V gave up 5 bases and J gave up 1 base, with 20 bases separating them. The CDR3 runs to 17 residues. DNA of the CDR3: TGTGCCAGCAGCCCGGGATCCCTTAAAAGGTGGAACACTGAAGCTTTCTTT. Amino acids: CASSPGSLKRWNTEAFF. Supplemented by reference TRBV7-9 and TRBJ1-1, the full variable domain reads DTGVSQNPRHKITKRGQNVTFRCDPISEHNRLYWYRQTLGQGPEFLTYFQNEAQLEKSRLLSDRFSAERPKGSFSTLEIQRTEQGDSAMYLCASSPGSLKRWNTEAFFGQGTRLTVV.